The 11 T cell receptor beta chains below all came from one sample that was sequenced in a study of early T cells in non-severe SARS-CoV-2 infection. TCRdb recomputed calls from the 5' RACE reads with MiXCR, one row per CDR3 protein. In the table there are around 46,000 distinct CDR3 sequences, 5% to 6.5% of which are singletons. Sequencing used whole blood, obtained at baseline. The receptors stem from an adult who was a healthcare worker with PCR-confirmed SARS-CoV-2 infection or an uninfected control (not recorded which).

This clonotype occurred many times. CDR3 residues: CASSSGPLNTEAFF. The CDR3 coding sequence is TGTGCCAGCAGTTCGGGCCCATTGAACACTGAAGCTTTCTTT. The chain employs TRBV12-3 or TRBV12-4 and TRBJ1-1; D uncertain. This CDR3 comprises 14 residues. Trimming shortened V by 4 bases and J by 0 bases, and 9 bases separated the two germline ends.

This clonotype was seen a handful of times. The chain combines TRBV28 with TRBJ2-7; tentative D call: TRBD2 (7 bases). The CDR3 totals 17 residues. Trimming pared 2 bases from V and 2 bases from J, leaving 19 bases between. Germline V CDR1 and CDR2: MDHEN, SYDVKM. The CDR3 region is CASSLAPGGAETYEQYF. The CDR3 coding sequence is TGTGCCAGCAGTTTAGCCCCTGGGGGGGCGGAGACCTACGAGCAGTACTTC.

This clonotype was seen many times. The rearrangement links TRBV5-1 to TRBJ2-3, with TRBD2 matching 7 bases. The V gene end was trimmed by 3 bases and the J gene end by 1 base; junction bases not matched to a gene: 8. Germline V CDR1 and CDR2: SGHRS, YFSETQ. This CDR3 comprises 16 residues. Here the CDR3 reads CASSSTGTTGTDTQYF. CDR3 nucleotides: TGCGCCAGCAGCTCTACCGGGACTACCGGCACAGATACGCAGTATTTT.

This clonotype was observed many times. The chain combines TRBV7-9 with TRBJ1-2; D is undetermined. Germline V gene data show CDR1 as SEHNR and CDR2 as FQNEAQ (reference sequence). The CDR3 has 14 residues. Trimming removed 1 base at V and 2 bases at J, with 8 bases between. This CDR3 is CASSLGVYNYGYTF. CDR3 nucleotides: TGTGCCAGCAGCTTAGGGGTTTACAACTATGGCTACACCTTC.

This clonotype was seen ten or more times. The chain joins TRBV11-1 to TRBJ2-1; the match to TRBD2 covers 12 bases. The junction had 9 bases not matched to a gene; V was cut back by 4 bases and J by 8 bases. Germline V gene sequence: CDR1 SGHAT, CDR2 FQDESV (reference sequence). This CDR3 contains 16 residues. CDR3 loop: CASSSLAGGMFDEQFF. In nucleotides, the CDR3 is TGTGCCAGCAGCTCACTAGCGGGAGGAATGTTTGATGAGCAGTTCTTC.

The sample holds many counts of this clonotype. The chain carries TRBV7-2 and TRBJ2-7; 13 nucleotides match TRBD2. The CDR3 covers 20 residues. V dropped 7 bases and J dropped 2; count of bases not matched to a gene: 20. The V gene's germline CDR1 is SGHTA and CDR2 FQGNSA. CDR3 sequence: CASTLGLWKPGLAGAYEQYF. DNA for the CDR3: TGTGCCAGCACCCTGGGTTTATGGAAGCCCGGACTAGCGGGAGCCTACGAGCAGTACTTC.

This clonotype was picked up many times. The chain links TRBV6-2 or TRBV6-3 to TRBJ2-2, with TRBD1 matching over 9 bases. CDR1 is MNHEY and CDR2 is SVGEGT in the germline V gene. There are 14 residues in the CDR3. The V and J ends lost 5 bases and 6 bases, in that order; junction bases with no gene match: 4. This CDR3 is CASSGTGFAGELFF. The CDR3 bases are TGTGCCAGCAGTGGGACAGGGTTTGCCGGGGAGCTGTTTTTT.

This clonotype came up many times. This chain connects TRBV14 to TRBJ1-1; 7 bases are shared with TRBD1. V lost 0 bases to trimming and J lost 3 bases; unmatched junction nucleotides: 28. The CDR3 totals 23 residues. The germline CDR1 and CDR2 sequences are SGHDN and FVKESK. This chain's CDR3 is CASSQEVHVWADRTGGFDTEAFF. Here the CDR3 DNA reads TGTGCCAGCAGCCAAGAGGTCCATGTATGGGCGGACAGGACCGGGGGTTTCGACACTGAAGCTTTCTTT. The whole variable domain, filled in from reference TRBV14 and TRBJ1-1, reads EAGVTQFPSHSVIEKGQTVTLRCDPISGHDNLYWYRRVMGKEIKFLLHFVKESKQDESGMPNNRFLAERTGGTYSTLKVQPAELEDSGVYFCASSQEVHVWADRTGGFDTEAFFGQGTRLTVV.

V gene TRBV25-1 combines with J gene TRBJ1-1, with 8 positions matching TRBD1. V lost 3 bases and J lost 2; bases outside the gene matches: 14. The CDR3 is made up of 18 amino acids. From germline, CDR1 is MGHDK and CDR2 SYGVNS. The CDR3 bases are TGTGCCAGCAGTGACTACACCCCGGACAGGGAACCAAACACTGAAGCTTTCTTT. The encoded protein is CASSDYTPDREPNTEAFF.

This clonotype has ten or more counts. The J gene is TRBJ2-7, the V gene TRBV27; a weak D match, TRBD1 (6 bases). Germline values: CDR1 MNHEY, CDR2 SMNVEV (reference sequence). The V end lost 5 bases, the J end lost 0 bases, and 11 bases lay between the germline ends. There are 14 residues in the CDR3. The CDR3 DNA reads TGTGCCAGCAGTAACCGGGACAACTCCTACGAGCAGTACTTC. It codes for CASSNRDNSYEQYF.

This clonotype was observed many times. J is TRBJ1-5 and V is TRBV30, with D tentatively TRBD1 (5 bases). Germline values: CDR1 GTSNPN, CDR2 SVGIG (reference sequence). CDR3 length: 13 amino acids. Trimming took 1 base from V and 4 from J, leaving 8 bases between them. The CDR3 is CAWSAGGNQPQHF. For the CDR3, the DNA is TGTGCCTGGAGTGCCGGGGGTAATCAGCCCCAGCATTTT.